One and the same sample provided the 5 T cell receptor beta chains below, sequenced in a study of T cell repertoires in cytomegalovirus infection (dated by TCRdb to about 2019). Sequencing instrument: Illumina HiSeq 1500. TCRdb reworked the public reads: Q25 trimming with fastp, MiXCR clone assembly, productive beta chains retained. Rows with a matching CDR3 protein are joined into one entry that keeps the most common DNA and genes. Present in this sample are about 890,000 distinct CDR3 sequences, less than 35% of which were seen just once. The top ten constitute 11% to 15% of the sample. These receptors have no known antigen. What this sample's treatment or condition label stands for: in vitro stimulation with specific CMV peptide epitopes to enrich CMV-specific T cells. The input for sequencing was cultured CD8+ T cells from PBMCs, taken from culture after CMV antigen stimulation. The source is a human donor in good health (CMV status not recorded). Some clones in this sample may be carry-over from other donors' samples.

This clonotype was recorded a few times. The CDR3 DNA is TGTGCCAGCAGTTTAGAGTTCCTCTCCTATAATTCACCCCTCCACTTT. This sequence encodes CASSLEFLSYNSPLHF. The chain combines TRBV6-1 with TRBJ1-6, with D uncertain. V was shortened by 5 bases and J by 0 bases, with 11 bases between the two germline ends. The CDR3 is 16 amino acids. Germline V gene data show CDR1 as MNHNS and CDR2 as SASEGT.

The chain recombines TRBV5-1 with TRBJ1-2; TRBD1 agrees at 8 bases. The CDR3 totals 17 residues. Germline trimming cut 4 bases from V and 4 bases from J; bases unmatched to any gene: 15. The germline gives CDR1 SGHRS, CDR2 YFSETQ. The CDR3 here is CASSPYTRQGMGYGYTF. The CDR3 nucleotides are TGCGCCAGCAGCCCCTACACTCGACAGGGGATGGGCTATGGCTACACCTTC.

Concerning this clonotype: This may be a read error: a much more frequent sequence differs by one nucleotide. The CDR3 region has the DNA TGTGCCAGCAGCTTAGGAGGAGGGTGGTCAAGCTCCCATAATTCACCCCTCCACTTT. Amino acids: CASSLGGGWSSSHNSPLHF. The rearrangement links TRBV7-6 to TRBJ1-6, with D hard to call. The CDR3 totals 19 residues. Germline values: CDR1 SGHVS, CDR2 FNYEAQ. The complete variable domain, with remaining parts taken from reference TRBV7-6 and TRBJ1-6, reads GAGVSQSPRYKVTKRGQDVALRCDPISGHVSLYWYRQALGQGPEFLTYFNYEAQQDKSGLPNDRFSAERPEGSISTLTIQRTEQRDSAMYRCASSLGGGWSSSHNSPLHFGNGTRLTVT.

Points on this clonotype: The CDR3 does not close with the conserved phenylalanine or tryptophan, likely indicating a read error. This chain joins TRBV11-2 and TRBJ2-1; D perhaps matches TRBD1 (6 bases). This CDR3 spans 15 amino acids. Trimming pared 6 bases from V and 6 bases from J, leaving 18 bases between. Germline values: CDR1 SGHAT, CDR2 FQNNGV. The chain's CDR3 is CASSSPGQGINEQFI. CDR3 sequence (DNA): TGTGCCAGCAGTTCACCGGGACAAGGTATCAATGAGCAGTTCATC.

This clonotype has at least ten counts. V and J are TRBV7-9 and TRBJ2-3; TRBD1 matches at 8 bases. The V and J ends lost 7 bases and 0 bases, in that order; junction bases with no gene match: 9. Germline V gene lookup returns CDR1 SEHNR and CDR2 FQNEAQ (reference sequence). The CDR3 totals 16 residues. The CDR3, as DNA: TGTGCCAGCACCCCCCGCAGGGGGCGCAGCACAGATACGCAGTATTTT. Protein product: CASTPRRGRSTDTQYF. Based on the CDR3 plus reference TRBV7-9 and TRBJ2-3, the full variable domain is DTGVSQNPRHKITKRGQNVTFRCDPISEHNRLYWYRQTLGQGPEFLTYFQNEAQLEKSRLLSDRFSAERPKGSFSTLEIQRTEQGDSAMYLCASTPRRGRSTDTQYFGPGTRLTVL.